These 29 T cell receptor beta chains were all obtained from the same sample, sequenced in a study of PD-1 blockade in classical Hodgkin lymphoma. TCRdb keeps only in-frame clones here, not all; method: immunoSEQ multiplex PCR. This table has some 150,000 clones, just under 80% appearing once. Relapse was seen in all patients after autologous stem cell transplantation, and brentuximab vedotin exposure was variable. Sequencing used peripheral blood mononuclear cells (PBMCs), obtained before the second cycle of nivolumab. The receptors derive from a human donor with classical Hodgkin lymphoma.

Only a few counts were recorded for this clone. The CDR3 coding sequence is TGTGCCAGCAGCTTGATTGGGGGCTCGGAGACCCAGTACTTC. Its protein is CASSLIGGSETQYF. The chain combines TRBV5-4 with TRBJ2-5, with a tentative D call TRBD1 (6 bases). The CDR3 extends over 14 amino acids. V was clipped by 1 base and J by 5 bases, with 12 bases between them. CDR1 and CDR2 from the germline V gene are SGHNT and YYREEE (reference sequence).

This clone was seen a few times. CDR3 sequence reads: CASSLLGVGTDTQYF. Here the CDR3 DNA reads TGTGCCAGCAGTTTACTGGGAGTGGGCACAGATACGCAGTATTTT. The chain joins TRBV28 to TRBJ2-3; a possible D gene is TRBD2 (5 bases). V was shortened by 2 bases and J by 1 base, with 10 bases between the two germline ends. Per germline, CDR1 MDHEN and CDR2 SYDVKM. This CDR3 region has 15 residues.

The J gene is TRBJ2-7, the V gene TRBV4-2, with D unclear. V gave up 0 bases and J gave up 3 bases, with 12 bases separating them. The CDR3 loop spans 15 amino acids. Germline loops: CDR1 LGHNA, CDR2 YNFKEQ. The CDR3 DNA sequence: TGTGCCAGCAGCCAAGATCTTGGTGGCTACTACGAGCAGTACTTC. Amino acids: CASSQDLGGYYEQYF.

V is TRBV6-6 and J is TRBJ1-5, with 7 bases lining up with TRBD1. The V and J ends lost 6 bases and 7 bases, in that order; junction bases with no gene match: 9. Germline CDR1 and CDR2: MNHNY and SVGAGI (reference sequence). This CDR3 is built from 14 residues. CDR3 region: CASSRGQREQPQHF. The CDR3 region has the DNA TGTGCCAGCAGCCGGGGACAGCGCGAGCAGCCCCAGCATTTT.

V and J are TRBV5-6 and TRBJ2-7; TRBD1 might be the D (6 bases). Trimming pared 4 bases from V and 3 bases from J, leaving 8 bases between. The CDR3 extends over 12 amino acids. The V gene's germline CDR1 is SGHDT and CDR2 YYEEEE. The CDR3 here is CASSRTDYEQYF. The CDR3 coding sequence is TGTGCCAGCAGCCGGACAGACTACGAGCAGTACTTC.

The genes are TRBV5-1 and TRBJ2-1, with 10 bases identical to TRBD1. J lost 2 bases, V lost 5 bases, and 4 bases had no gene match. Germline-derived CDR1 and CDR2 are SGHRS and YFSETQ. The CDR3 length is 15 residues. The CDR3 here is CASRTGTGAYNEQFF. CDR3 coding DNA: TGCGCCAGCAGGACCGGGACAGGGGCCTACAATGAGCAGTTCTTC.

As DNA, the CDR3 is TGTGCCAGCACGGACGTGGGGGGCTATGGCTACACCTTC. It is translated as CASTDVGGYGYTF. The gene calls are TRBV9 and TRBJ1-2; TRBD1 is a possible D gene (5 bases). Germline V gives CDR1 SGDLS, CDR2 YYNGEE. The length of the CDR3 is 13 residues. V dropped 6 bases and J dropped 4 bases, with 13 bases sitting between them.

This sequence joins TRBV5-6 and TRBJ1-1, with D uncertain. This CDR3 region has 12 residues. V lost 1 base to trimming and J lost 5 bases, with 6 bases between them. Germline loops: CDR1 SGHDT, CDR2 YYEEEE. CDR3 nucleotides: TGTGCCAGCAGCTTGATTGGGACTGAAGCTTTCTTT. This sequence encodes CASSLIGTEAFF.

The chain combines TRBV28 with TRBJ1-5, with a weak D call TRBD1 (6 bases). Germline assignment: CDR1 MDHEN and CDR2 SYDVKM. With 2 bases removed from V and 6 bases from J, the gap between germline ends came to 26 bases. The CDR3 spans 19 residues. CDR3 sequence: CASSLGVGGTPPEGQPQHF. CDR3 in DNA: TGTGCCAGCAGTTTAGGGGTAGGGGGGACTCCCCCGGAGGGTCAGCCCCAGCATTTT.

The chain has TRBV2 and TRBJ2-3; D remains ambiguous. The CDR3 extends over 11 amino acids. Germline CDR1 reads SNHLY; CDR2 reads FYNNEI. V gave up 7 bases and J gave up 3 bases, with 5 bases separating them. The DNA for the CDR3 is TGTGCCAGCATGAAGACAGATACGCAGTATTTT. It codes for CASMKTDTQYF.

The V gene is TRBV30, the J gene TRBJ2-1, with TRBD2 as a possible D gene (6 bases). V lost 0 bases and J lost 0, with 6 bases in between. CDR1 GTSNPN and CDR2 SVGIG come from the germline V gene (reference sequence). The CDR3 contains 14 residues. The CDR3 spells CAWSVGGSYNEQFF. CDR3 bases: TGTGCCTGGAGTGTCGGGGGCTCCTACAATGAGCAGTTCTTC.

The genes are TRBV9 and TRBJ2-1; TRBD1 aligns across 7 bases. V lost 3 bases, J lost 3 bases, and 6 bases stayed unmatched. Germline CDR1 is SGDLS and CDR2 is YYNGEE. CDR3 length: 15 residues. The CDR3 sequence: CASSASGQSYNEQFF. The CDR3 bases are TGTGCCAGCAGCGCGTCGGGACAGAGCTACAATGAGCAGTTCTTC.

V and J are TRBV5-5 and TRBJ1-2; D might be TRBD1 (6 bases). Looked up from germline, CDR1 is SGHKS and CDR2 is YYEKEE (reference sequence). The germline V and J ends were trimmed by 4 bases and 4 bases, with 17 bases remaining between them. The CDR3 has 15 residues. This CDR3 is CASSTTLTGFYGYTF. The DNA of the CDR3 is TGTGCCAGCAGCACGACCTTGACAGGTTTCTATGGCTACACCTTC.

The rearrangement links TRBV28 to TRBJ1-4; TRBD1 matches at 8 bases. The length of the CDR3 is 14 residues. V was pared by 5 bases and J by 3 bases, with 2 bases of the junction left unmatched. Germline V lookup: CDR1 MDHEN, CDR2 SYDVKM. The CDR3 sequence: CASSVTGANEKLFF. CDR3 DNA sequence: TGTGCCAGCAGTGTGACAGGGGCTAATGAAAAACTGTTTTTT.

This clone was detected only a few times. The rearrangement links TRBV12-5 to TRBJ2-4; D remains unclear. V shed 1 base and J shed 6 bases, with 4 bases lying between them. The germline gives CDR1 LGHNT, CDR2 FRNRAP. The CDR3 spans 12 residues. The CDR3 DNA is TGTGCTAGTGGTTTGGACAGAAACATTCAGTACTTC. It specifies CASGLDRNIQYF.

The chain uses TRBV5-1 and TRBJ2-3; D possibly uses TRBD1 or TRBD2 (6 bases each). Trimming took off 5 bases at V and 0 bases at J, with 19 bases between the two ends. Germline loops: CDR1 SGHRS, CDR2 YFSETQ. The CDR3 is made up of 17 amino acids. Here the CDR3 DNA reads TGCGCCAGCAGTGAACAGGGAGGCCCCACTAGCACAGATACGCAGTATTTT. Protein: CASSEQGGPTSTDTQYF.

The chain uses TRBV7-3 and TRBJ2-2; 8 nucleotides match TRBD1. Germline V lookup: CDR1 SGHTA, CDR2 FQGTGA. Losses at the gene ends were 5 bases for V and 1 base for J; bases not matched to a gene: 6. CDR3 length: 16 amino acids. The CDR3 bases are TGTGCCAGCAGCCCCGGACAGGGCGGGAACACCGGGGAGCTGTTTTTT. Amino acids: CASSPGQGGNTGELFF.

This clone was seen a few times. This chain connects TRBV5-5 to TRBJ1-5; D not certain. CDR3 length: 14 amino acids. The germline V gene has CDR1 SGHKS and CDR2 YYEKEE (reference sequence). The ends were cut back, 3 bases at V and 10 bases at J, with 17 bases in the middle. Here the CDR3 reads CASSSQDGAGPQHF. CDR3 coding DNA: TGTGCCAGCAGCTCCCAAGACGGCGCGGGTCCCCAGCATTTT.

Regarding this clone: Compared with germline, one end of the junction differs, possibly owing to a read error. The chain links TRBV28 to TRBJ1-3; a possible D gene is TRBD1 (5 bases). This CDR3 spans 15 amino acids. CDR1 and CDR2 (germline): MDHEN, SYDVKM. The CDR3 region has the DNA TGTGCCAGCAGACTACAGGAGAGCTCTGGAAACACCACATATTTT. Its protein product is CASRLQESSGNTTYF. The full variable domain, completed using reference TRBV28 and TRBJ1-3, is DVKVTQSSRYLVKRTGEKVFLECVQDMDHENMFWYRQDPGLGLRLIYFSYDVKMKEKGDIPEGYSVSREKKERFSLILESASTNQTSMYLCASRLQESSGNTTYFGEGSWLTVV.

The gene calls are TRBV7-3 and TRBJ1-1; TRBD1 matches 7 bases. Germline trimming cut 5 bases from V and 0 bases from J; bases unmatched to any gene: 9. The length of the CDR3 is 16 residues. In germline, CDR1 is SGHTA, CDR2 FQGTGA. The CDR3 here is CASSRTGGVLNTEAFF. The DNA for the CDR3 is TGTGCCAGCAGCCGGACAGGAGGGGTCTTGAACACTGAAGCTTTCTTT.

This chain uses TRBV5-4 with TRBJ1-2; D remains ambiguous. V gave up 5 bases and J gave up 2 bases, with 10 bases separating them. Germline-derived CDR1 and CDR2 are SGHNT and YYREEE (reference sequence). There are 13 residues in the CDR3. CDR3 DNA sequence: TGTGCCAGCAGGTCCCAGGCCAACTATGGCTACACCTTC. Encoded protein: CASRSQANYGYTF. The entire variable domain, with the rest obtained from reference TRBV5-4 and TRBJ1-2, is as follows: ETGVTQSPTHLIKTRGQQVTLRCSSQSGHNTVSWYQQALGQGPQFIFQYYREEENGRGNFPPRFSGLQFPNYSSELNVNALELDDSALYLCASRSQANYGYTFGSGTRLTVV.

As concerns this clone: At one of its ends the junction is not consistent with the germline gene, which may arise from a read error. The V and J genes are TRBV7-7 and TRBJ2-2; D is possibly TRBD1 or TRBD2 (5 bases each). The CDR3 extends over 16 amino acids. Germline V lookup: CDR1 SSHAT, CDR2 FNYEAQ (reference sequence). This chain's CDR3 is CASSLGRDRTTGELFF. The CDR3 region has the DNA TGTGCTAGCAGCTTAGGTCGGGACCGAACCACCGGGGAGCTGTTTTTT.

The rearrangement uses TRBV10-3 and TRBJ2-7, with 7 bases that match TRBD2. Germline CDR1 and CDR2: ENHRY and SYGVKD. V shed 5 bases, J shed 2 bases, and the junction held 6 bases outside the gene matches. This CDR3 spans 14 amino acids. The DNA for the CDR3 is TGTGCCATCAGTTTGGGAGGGTCCGCCTACGAGCAGTACTTC. It translates to CAISLGGSAYEQYF.

V usage is TRBV5-1 and J usage is TRBJ1-5; a possible D gene is TRBD1 (6 bases). V was cut by 3 bases and J by 0 bases, with 13 bases left in between. Germline CDR1 SGHRS, CDR2 YFSETQ. The CDR3 is 16 amino acids. In nucleotides, the CDR3 is TGCGCCAGCAGCTATGGAGGGGGGGATAGCAATCAGCCCCAGCATTTT. Translation gives CASSYGGGDSNQPQHF.

This chain joins TRBV10-3 and TRBJ2-1, with D possibly TRBD2 on 5 matching bases. This CDR3 is 15 amino acids long. V gave up 4 bases and J gave up 0 bases, with 10 bases separating them. Germline values: CDR1 ENHRY, CDR2 SYGVKD. CDR3 nucleotide sequence: TGTGCCATCAGTGCGGGGTTCAGCTCCTACAATGAGCAGTTCTTC. Residues: CAISAGFSSYNEQFF.

CDR3 DNA sequence: TGTGCCAGCAGTAATTCCAGGGGCACTGAAGCTTTCTTT. This codes for CASSNSRGTEAFF. The chain joins TRBV2 to TRBJ1-1, with D perhaps matching TRBD1 (6 bases). Germline CDR1 and CDR2: SNHLY and FYNNEI. With 5 bases removed from V and 4 bases from J, the gap between germline ends came to 11 bases. This CDR3 is built from 13 residues.

The chain joins TRBV4-2 to TRBJ2-7; no clear D. Germline loops: CDR1 LGHNA, CDR2 YNFKEQ. Trimming pared 0 bases from V and 3 bases from J, leaving 12 bases between. This CDR3 has 15 amino acids. This CDR3 is CASSQDLRSYYEQYF. CDR3 nucleotide sequence: TGTGCCAGCAGCCAAGATCTTAGGAGCTACTACGAGCAGTACTTC.

The CDR3 DNA sequence: TGCGCCAGCAGCTACCGGGACAGGGCAACTAATGAAAAACTGTTTTTT. This translates into CASSYRDRATNEKLFF. The chain carries TRBV5-1 and TRBJ1-4, with 9 positions matching TRBD1. CDR3 length: 16 amino acids. V dropped 3 bases and J dropped 0; count of bases not matched to a gene: 3. Germline V lookup: CDR1 SGHRS, CDR2 YFSETQ.

The V and J genes are TRBV6-5 and TRBJ1-5; possible D gene TRBD1, 5 bases. This CDR3 comprises 13 residues. The V end was cut by 8 bases, the J end by 2 bases, with 10 bases between. Per germline, CDR1 MNHEY and CDR2 SVGAGI. CDR3 residues: CASHLTGNQPQHF. The DNA of the CDR3 is TGTGCCAGCCACCTGACAGGCAATCAGCCCCAGCATTTT.